The clone carrying this T cell receptor beta chain was found many times. Its antigen is still unknown. With each sample, at least 5 micrograms of total RNA were extracted. The entry originates in a study of blood T cells in healthy people across ages. Study-wide findings and caveats: Naive T cell percentage by flow cytometry tracked strongly with beta diversity.

A second about 7 to 11 cycle PCR used barcoded and J-beta primers. Every sample gave at least 2.5 million paired-end reads containing CDR3. In TCRdb, the 5' RACE reads were re-called with MiXCR into one record per CDR3 protein. The sample includes more than 800,000 distinct CDR3 sequences, under 35% of them seen just once. Sequencing was performed on blood. This clonotype originated in a woman aged 80 or older in good health.

In DNA, the CDR3 is TGTGCCAGCAGCTTAGGCGTTCCCTTCTCCTACAATGAGCAGTTCTTC. Residues: CASSLGVPFSYNEQFF. V gene TRBV7-8 combines with J gene TRBJ2-1, with no clear D. The length of the CDR3 is 16 residues. V was cut by 1 base and J by 0 bases, with 10 bases left in between. Germline-derived CDR1 and CDR2 are SGHVS and FQNEAQ.